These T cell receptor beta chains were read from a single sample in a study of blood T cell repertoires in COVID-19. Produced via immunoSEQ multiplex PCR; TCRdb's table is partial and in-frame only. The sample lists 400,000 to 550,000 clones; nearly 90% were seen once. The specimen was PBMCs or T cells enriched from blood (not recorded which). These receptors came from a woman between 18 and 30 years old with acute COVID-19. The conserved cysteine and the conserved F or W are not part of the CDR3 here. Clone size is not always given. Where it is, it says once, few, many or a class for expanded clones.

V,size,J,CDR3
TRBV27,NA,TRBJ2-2,ASSLSGTSHTGELF
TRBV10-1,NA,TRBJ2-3,ASSEDRGPTDTQY
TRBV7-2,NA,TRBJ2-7,ASSWSDEQY
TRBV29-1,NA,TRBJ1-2,SVESRDRGQGGYT
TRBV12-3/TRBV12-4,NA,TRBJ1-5,ASSLGAWQPQH
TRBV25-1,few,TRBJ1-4,ASSYMGQGASEKLF
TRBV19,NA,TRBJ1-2,ASTLRQPGPFSANYGYT
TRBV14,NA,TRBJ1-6,ASSQAGTEAYNSPLH
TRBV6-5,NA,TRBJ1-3,ASSYLGQAKY
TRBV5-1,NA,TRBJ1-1,ASSLNAQGATEAF
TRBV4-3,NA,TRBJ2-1,ASSQDRGTSYNEQF
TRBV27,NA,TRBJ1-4,ASSFSGRDEKLF
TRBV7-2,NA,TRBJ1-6,ASSLQGWGSPLH
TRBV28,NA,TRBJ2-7,ASNLAGGAYEQY
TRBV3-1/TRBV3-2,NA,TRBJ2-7,ASSQELWSYEQY
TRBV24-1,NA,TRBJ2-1,ASSGTGRHEQF
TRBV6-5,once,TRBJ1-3,ASKIRNTIY
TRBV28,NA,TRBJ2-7,ASRTTYEQY
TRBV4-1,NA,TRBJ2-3,ASSSGLAMQY
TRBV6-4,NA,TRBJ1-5,ASSERGKNSNQPQH
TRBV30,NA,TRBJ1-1,AWSVLGGYLLNTEAF
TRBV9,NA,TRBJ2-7,ASSPGTGDYEQY
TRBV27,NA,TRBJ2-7,ASSYLYGGGNFYEQY
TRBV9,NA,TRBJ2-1,ASSVSSGNYNEQF
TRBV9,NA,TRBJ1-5,ASSVEGQGQPQH
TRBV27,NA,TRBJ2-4,ASSSDSAKAKNIQY